This T cell receptor (beta chain) was sequenced in a study of response to subunit inactivated influenza vaccine. This clonotype was found many times. A single record per CDR3 protein comes from TCRdb applying MiXCR to the RT-PCR reads. This sample has hundreds of thousands of distinct CDR3 sequences, with less than 15% found just once. The sequencing here drew on PBMCs from blood, taken 14 to 15 days before vaccination. The source of this sequence is a man aged 45-60 years who received an inactivated influenza vaccine.

CDR3 in amino acids: CSAHGSGRVNSYEQYF. In nucleotides, the CDR3 is TGCAGTGCACATGGTAGCGGGAGAGTAAATTCCTACGAGCAGTACTTC. The chain couples TRBV20-1 to TRBJ2-7; 9 bases align to TRBD2. The junction had 13 bases not matched to a gene; V was cut back by 6 bases and J by 1 base. The CDR3 has 16 amino acids. CDR1 DFQATT and CDR2 SNEGSKA come from the germline V gene (reference sequence).